Following are 32 T cell receptor beta chains from one sample sequenced in a study of post-analysis software for immune sequencing data. The library was made from cDNA and included unique molecular identifiers. Each CDR3 protein is one row after TCRdb ran MiXCR on the PCR reads. The sample consists of 800,000 to 950,000 distinct CDR3 sequences, around 50% of them appearing once. Their specific antigens are unknown. The study's findings and limits: Patients had higher frequencies than controls of five TRBV segments, including TRBV5-6, TRBV5-1 and TRBV20-1.

Input material: blood. The origin of the receptors is a girl aged 5 to 17 with multiple sclerosis.

The chain uses TRBV2 and TRBJ2-3; TRBD2 might be the D (5 bases). The CDR3 is 16 residues long. Trimming shortened V by 6 bases and J by 3 bases, and 19 bases separated the two germline ends. Germline values: CDR1 SNHLY, CDR2 FYNNEI. CDR3 coding DNA: TGTGCCAGCAGGCTGGGAGACCTATTGAGGACAGATACGCAGTATTTT. Translated: CASRLGDLLRTDTQYF.

The chain joins TRBV6-2 or TRBV6-3 to TRBJ2-1; D may be TRBD1 (6 bases). The V end lost 7 bases, the J end lost 7 bases, and 17 bases lay between the germline ends. In germline, CDR1 is MNHEY, CDR2 SVGEGT. The length of the CDR3 is 14 residues. CDR3 DNA sequence: TGTGCCAGCACTCCCAAGGGGGTCTTGAATGAGCAGTTCTTC. Amino acids: CASTPKGVLNEQFF.

This sequence joins TRBV4-2 and TRBJ2-5; 8 bases are shared with TRBD2. This CDR3 comprises 16 residues. The germline CDR1 and CDR2 sequences are LGHNA and YNFKEQ. With 0 bases clipped from V and 0 bases from J, the junction kept 3 bases outside the gene matches. The CDR3 reads CASSQEGSGNQETQYF. The CDR3 DNA follows: TGTGCCAGCAGCCAAGAAGGTAGCGGGAACCAAGAGACCCAGTACTTC.

This clonotype was detected only a few times. The chain employs TRBV5-1 and TRBJ2-1; D call uncertain. The germline V and J ends were trimmed by 4 bases and 8 bases, with 13 bases remaining between them. The CDR3 length is 13 residues. CDR1 and CDR2 (germline): SGHRS, YFSETQ. Here the CDR3 reads CASSHLVTDEQFF. Here the CDR3 DNA reads TGCGCCAGCAGCCATCTAGTGACCGATGAGCAGTTCTTC.

This clonotype has more than one count but fewer than ten. V gene TRBV12-5 combines with J gene TRBJ2-3; 7 nucleotides line up with TRBD1. This CDR3 is 16 amino acids long. V was clipped by 4 bases and J by 2 bases; unmatched bases: 9. CDR1 and CDR2 (germline): LGHNT, FRNRAP. The CDR3 loop reads CASGYYQGQNTDTQYF. CDR3 sequence (DNA): TGTGCTAGTGGTTACTACCAGGGACAGAACACAGATACGCAGTATTTT.

Only a few counts were recorded for this clonotype. The chain has TRBV7-3 and TRBJ2-4, with 7 bases identical to TRBD2. This CDR3 has 14 residues. V was clipped by 1 base and J by 6 bases; unmatched bases: 3. In germline, CDR1 is SGHTA, CDR2 FQGTGA. The CDR3 DNA sequence: TGTGCCAGCAGCTTAAGGACGGGAGGAAACATTCAGTACTTC. Amino acid sequence: CASSLRTGGNIQYF.

The J gene is TRBJ2-1, the V gene TRBV12-3 or TRBV12-4, with 7 bases aligning to TRBD2. CDR3 length equals 17 residues. The J segment lost 8 bases and the V segment lost 2 bases, leaving 15 bases of the junction unmatched. The CDR3, as DNA: TGTGCCAGCAGTTTATGGGGCGGGCGGGGGTTTGGCGATGAGCAGTTCTTC. This translates into CASSLWGGRGFGDEQFF.

The V call is TRBV29-1, the J call TRBJ2-5; 12 bases are shared with TRBD2. The germline V gene encodes CDR1 SQVTM and CDR2 ANQGSEA. The CDR3 is made up of 14 amino acids. The junction had 5 bases not matched to a gene; V was cut back by 5 bases and J by 4 bases. The CDR3: CSVKTSGSGETQYF. In DNA, the CDR3 is TGCAGCGTTAAGACTAGCGGGAGTGGAGAGACCCAGTACTTC.

The chain joins TRBV12-5 to TRBJ2-4; 9 nucleotides align to TRBD1. The J call may be faulty, since TRBJ2-7 better matches the DNA end. The CDR3 contains 15 residues. Germline V gene lookup returns CDR1 LGHNT and CDR2 FRNRAP. CDR3 nucleotides: TGTGCTAGTGGTCCGGCCGGGACAGGGACCTACGAGCAGTACTTC. Translating it yields CASGPAGTGTYEQYF.

The V gene is TRBV6-4, the J gene TRBJ2-2; unclear D gene. This CDR3 contains 14 residues. V dropped 7 bases and J dropped 3 bases, with 12 bases sitting between them. Germline lookup yields CDR1 MRHNA and CDR2 SNTAGT. The CDR3 bases are TGTGCCAGCAAGGGTAGCTTGGACACCGGGGAGCTGTTTTTT. Its translation: CASKGSLDTGELFF.

The V gene is TRBV20-1, the J gene TRBJ2-6, with 10 nucleotides matching TRBD1. This CDR3 is built from 16 residues. The germline V gene has CDR1 DFQATT and CDR2 SNEGSKA (reference sequence). Losses at the gene ends were 6 bases for V and 0 bases for J; bases not matched to a gene: 5. The CDR3 coding sequence is TGCAGTGCGCCGACAGGGGGCTCCTCTGGGGCCAACGTCCTGACTTTC. This gives the protein CSAPTGGSSGANVLTF.

The rearrangement uses TRBV12-5 and TRBJ2-3; perhaps TRBD2 as D (5 bases). Germline loops: CDR1 LGHNT, CDR2 FRNRAP. The CDR3 is 17 residues long. V lost 2 bases and J 0 bases, leaving 15 bases between the germline ends. The CDR3 loop is CASGLLLALTSTDTQYF. The CDR3 DNA reads as TGTGCTAGTGGTTTGCTTCTAGCCCTTACTAGCACAGATACGCAGTATTTT.

This chain joins TRBV7-9 and TRBJ1-2; possible D gene TRBD1, 5 bases. The CDR3 extends over 13 amino acids. The V and J ends lost 4 bases and 4 bases respectively, with 10 bases between them. Germline CDR1 and CDR2: SEHNR and FQNEAQ (reference sequence). In DNA form, the CDR3 reads TGTGCCAGCAGCTCCCTCGGGGGCTATGGCTACACCTTC. Translating gives CASSSLGGYGYTF.

In its sample, this clonotype was seen once. The chain is built from TRBV11-2 and TRBJ2-3, with 7 bases fitting TRBD1. The CDR3 has 18 amino acids. Germline loops: CDR1 SGHAT, CDR2 FQNNGV. V was clipped by 1 base and J by 4 bases; unmatched bases: 14. The CDR3 nucleotides read TGTGCCAGCAGCTTAGGGGTCCATACAGGGGCGAGGGCAGATACGCAGTATTTT. It encodes CASSLGVHTGARADTQYF.

This chain's CDR3 is CASSAYRGRLYGYTF. The CDR3 nucleotides are TGTGCCAGCAGCGCCTACAGGGGTCGACTTTATGGCTACACCTTC. The gene calls are TRBV11-1 and TRBJ1-2; TRBD1 aligns across 7 bases. Germline assignment: CDR1 SGHAT and CDR2 FQDESV (reference sequence). The junction had 11 bases not matched to a gene; V was cut back by 5 bases and J by 5 bases. The CDR3 spans 15 residues.

This clonotype was counted only a few times. This sequence joins TRBV18 and TRBJ2-1, with a weak D call TRBD2 (6 bases). The CDR3 runs 13 residues. The V and J ends lost 3 bases and 5 bases respectively, with 8 bases between them. The germline V gene encodes CDR1 KGHSH and CDR2 LQKENI. Here the CDR3 DNA reads TGTGCCAGCTCACCCACGGGGGACAATGAGCAGTTCTTC. Protein product: CASSPTGDNEQFF.

Written as DNA, the CDR3 is TGTGCCAGCAGCGTAGAAGGAGGGCCGATATATGAGCAGTTCTTC. Protein product: CASSVEGGPIYEQFF. V gene TRBV9 combines with J gene TRBJ2-1, with D perhaps matching TRBD2 (6 bases). V gave up 0 bases and J gave up 8 bases, with 15 bases separating them. Germline values: CDR1 SGDLS, CDR2 YYNGEE. The CDR3 has 15 amino acids.

The chain uses TRBV5-1 and TRBJ2-1; no definite D call. The CDR3 consists of 15 residues. The germline V and J ends were trimmed by 7 bases and 3 bases, with 17 bases remaining between them. Germline CDR1 and CDR2: SGHRS and YFSETQ. The CDR3 region is CASRPGGTDYNEQFF. The CDR3 DNA is TGCGCCAGCCGCCCGGGTGGCACGGACTACAATGAGCAGTTCTTC.

CDR3 residues: CASSLLAGGISYNEQFF. The CDR3, as DNA: TGCGCCAGCAGCTTGCTAGCGGGAGGGATCTCCTACAATGAGCAGTTCTTC. The chain joins TRBV5-1 to TRBJ2-1; 12 positions match TRBD2. CDR1 and CDR2 (germline): SGHRS, YFSETQ. The CDR3 runs 17 residues. V lost 1 base, J lost 0 bases, and 2 bases stayed unmatched.

The chain joins TRBV4-1 to TRBJ2-7; D unclear. V dropped 1 base and J dropped 3 bases, with 13 bases sitting between them. Germline CDR1 is MGHRA and CDR2 is YSYEKL. The CDR3 runs 15 residues. Here the CDR3 reads CASSQVMGKNYEQYF. CDR3 DNA: TGCGCCAGCAGCCAAGTCATGGGGAAAAACTACGAGCAGTACTTC.

This clonotype was seen repeatedly, ten times or more. V is TRBV5-6 and J is TRBJ2-5; 9 bases fit TRBD1. Germline-derived CDR1 and CDR2 are SGHDT and YYEEEE. CDR3 length: 14 residues. V dropped 6 bases and J dropped 1; count of bases not matched to a gene: 4. In DNA, the CDR3 is TGTGCCAGCACCCGGGACAGGGTCCAAGAGACCCAGTACTTC. Protein: CASTRDRVQETQYF.

The rearrangement joins TRBV12-3 or TRBV12-4 to TRBJ2-4, with 11 positions matching TRBD1. The CDR3 contains 16 residues. Trimming removed 7 bases from V and 7 bases from J; junction bases left unmatched: 12. For the CDR3, the DNA is TGTGCCAGCAACCCCGGACAGGGGGCAGGGGTGAACATTCAGTACTTC. This gives the protein CASNPGQGAGVNIQYF.

This clonotype has only a few counts. V and J are TRBV12-3 or TRBV12-4 and TRBJ2-4, with 7 bases matching TRBD1. The J call may be faulty, since TRBJ2-5 better matches the DNA end. The CDR3 is 14 residues long. The CDR3 DNA is TGTGCCAGCAGTCAGACAGGGCGGTGGGAGACCCAGTACTTC. This gives the protein CASSQTGRWETQYF.

Here the CDR3 DNA reads TGCGCCAGCAGCATGGAGGCTAGCAGACCCTACAATGAGCAGTACTTC. Its translation: CASSMEASRPYNEQYF. The chain employs TRBV5-1 and TRBJ2-1, with TRBD2 as a possible D gene (5 bases). Matching the DNA end better, TRBJ2-7 makes the J call doubtful. CDR3 length: 16 residues. The germline V gene has CDR1 SGHRS and CDR2 YFSETQ.

The chain joins TRBV29-1 to TRBJ1-1; no clear D. Germline CDR1 reads SQVTM; CDR2 reads ANQGSEA. This CDR3 has 13 amino acids. Trimming left V 4 bases short and J 6 bases short, with 15 bases between. The CDR3 here is CSVGRRVSAEAFF. The CDR3 DNA follows: TGCAGCGTTGGTAGGAGGGTGAGCGCTGAAGCTTTCTTT.

The chain recombines TRBV4-1 with TRBJ1-1, with D tentatively TRBD1 (6 bases). The CDR3 covers 14 residues. Trimming cost V 1 base and J 3 bases, with 9 bases left between them. Per the germline V gene, CDR1 is MGHRA and CDR2 is YSYEKL. CDR3 sequence reads: CASSQAGADTEAFF. As DNA, the CDR3 is TGCGCCAGCAGCCAAGCGGGGGCGGACACTGAAGCTTTCTTT.

The CDR3 spells CASSLGDREAFF. Written as DNA, the CDR3 is TGCGCCAGCAGCTTGGGCGACCGGGAAGCTTTCTTT. V usage is TRBV5-1 and J usage is TRBJ1-1; unclear D gene. The CDR3 has 12 residues. The V end lost 0 bases, the J end lost 8 bases, and 8 bases lay between the germline ends. Germline V gene lookup returns CDR1 SGHRS and CDR2 YFSETQ. Looking up the rest from reference TRBV5-1 and TRBJ1-1 gives the full variable domain: KAGVTQTPRYLIKTRGQQVTLSCSPISGHRSVSWYQQTPGQGLQFLFEYFSETQRNKGNFPGRFSGRQFSNSRSEMNVSTLELGDSALYLCASSLGDREAFFGQGTRLTVV.

This chain uses TRBV20-1 with TRBJ1-2; D gene uncertain. CDR3 length equals 14 residues. The germline CDR1 and CDR2 sequences are DFQATT and SNEGSKA (reference sequence). Trimming removed 6 bases at V and 4 bases at J, with 18 bases between. The CDR3, as DNA: TGCAGTGCCCCGCGAGGCGGCTTATCCTATGGCTACACCTTC. Encoded protein: CSAPRGGLSYGYTF.

The V and J genes are TRBV7-9 and TRBJ1-2, with TRBD1 as a possible D gene (5 bases). This CDR3 contains 14 residues. V was shortened by 3 bases and J by 3 bases, with 11 bases between the two germline ends. The germline V gene has CDR1 SEHNR and CDR2 FQNEAQ (reference sequence). In DNA, the CDR3 is TGTGCCAGCAGCTTTTTACAGGACTACTATGGCTACACCTTC. Its protein is CASSFLQDYYGYTF.

In the case of this clonotype: A much larger clone differs by one base, so this may be a read error. The V call is TRBV13, the J call TRBJ1-1, with TRBD1 as a possible D gene (5 bases). The CDR3 is made up of 13 amino acids. Germline CDR1 is PRHDT and CDR2 is FYEKMQ (reference sequence). CDR3 sequence (DNA): TGTACCAGCAGCTTCGGGGGGAACACTGAAGCTTTCTTT. Its protein product is CTSSFGGNTEAFF.

The CDR3 is CASSQDSGQLTYEQYF. The CDR3 DNA reads TGTGCCAGCAGCCAAGATTCTGGACAGCTAACCTACGAGCAGTACTTC. The V and J genes are TRBV3-1 and TRBJ2-4; possibly TRBD1 for D (6 bases). Near its end, the DNA agrees better with TRBJ2-7, so the J call may be wrong. The CDR3 totals 16 residues. Looked up from germline, CDR1 is LGHDT and CDR2 is YNNKEL (reference sequence).

V gene TRBV29-1 combines with J gene TRBJ2-1; 8 nucleotides line up with TRBD2. CDR1 and CDR2 (germline): SQVTM, ANQGSEA. The CDR3 length is 14 residues. With 4 bases clipped from V and 6 bases from J, the junction kept 8 bases outside the gene matches. The CDR3 loop reads CSVVPGLAPNEQFF. CDR3 in DNA: TGCAGCGTTGTCCCCGGACTAGCCCCCAATGAGCAGTTCTTC.